This TCR beta chain was sequenced in a study of shared clonotypes between healthy human individuals. General study findings and limits: In contrast to clonotypes shared by all four donors, non-shared clonotypes had lower generation probabilities.

Germline assignment: CDR1 SGHDT and CDR2 YYEEEE. This CDR3 comprises 16 residues. Trimming shortened V by 3 bases and J by 1 base, and 15 bases separated the two germline ends. About this clone itself: The antigen is not known.

Produced via immunoSEQ multiplex PCR; TCRdb's table is partial and in-frame only. Found here are about 2.5 million clones, around 92% of them singletons; the top ten hold 0.3% to 0.45%. The clonotype was recovered from a man aged 18 to 35 in good health. Some clones in this sample may be carry-over from other donors' samples. This chain joins TRBV5-6 and TRBJ2-3; no firm D call. The sequenced sample was naive CD4+ T cells from PBMCs. Subset denoted: CD45RA+ positively selected. CDR3: CASSSVALGRTDTQYF. In DNA form, the CDR3 reads TGTGCCAGCAGCTCGGTGGCACTCGGACGCACAGATACGCAGTATTTT.